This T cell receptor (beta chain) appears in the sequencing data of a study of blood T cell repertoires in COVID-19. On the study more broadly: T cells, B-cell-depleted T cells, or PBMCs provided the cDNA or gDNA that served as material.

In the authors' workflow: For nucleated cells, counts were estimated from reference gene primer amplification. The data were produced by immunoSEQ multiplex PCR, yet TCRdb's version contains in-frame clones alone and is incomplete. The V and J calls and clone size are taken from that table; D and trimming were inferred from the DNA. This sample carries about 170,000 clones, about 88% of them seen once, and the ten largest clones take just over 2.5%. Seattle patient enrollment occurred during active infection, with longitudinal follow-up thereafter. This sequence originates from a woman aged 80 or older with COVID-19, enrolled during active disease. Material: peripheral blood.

CDR3 coding DNA: TGTGCCAGCAGTGACGGGACAGGGAGTTTCGCAGATACGCAGTATTTT. This codes for CASSDGTGSFADTQYF. This chain connects TRBV2 to TRBJ2-3; TRBD1 aligns across 9 bases. J lost 4 bases, V lost 3 bases, and 8 bases had no gene match. The length of the CDR3 is 16 residues. The germline gives CDR1 SNHLY, CDR2 FYNNEI.